The clone carrying this TCR beta chain turned up a few times. Its antigen remains unidentified. Trimming took 4 bases from V and 5 from J, leaving 12 bases between them. Looked up from germline, CDR1 is SGHRS and CDR2 is YFSETQ. The CDR3 covers 13 residues. This entry comes from a study of T cell repertoires in cytomegalovirus infection. At the level of the study: TCR beta signatures that were public indicated CMV infection and matching HLA type.

Study-level points and caveats: Public TCR beta family frequency separated CMV-and-HLA carriers, including in an independent cohort.

TCRdb re-derived calls from the reads in MiXCR, one entry per CDR3 protein. Altogether approximately 500,000 distinct CDR3 sequences are present, 15% to 20% being singletons, with the ten largest covering under 30%. V gene TRBV5-1 combines with J gene TRBJ1-1; D is ambiguous. The origin of this receptor is a human donor in good health (CMV status not recorded). Some clones in this sample may be carry-over from other donors' samples. Sequencing was carried out using CD8+ T cells from PBMCs. This CDR3 is CASSGVLGTEAFF. CDR3 bases: TGCGCCAGCAGCGGGGTCTTAGGAACTGAAGCTTTCTTT. Based on the CDR3 plus reference TRBV5-1 and TRBJ1-1, the full variable domain is KAGVTQTPRYLIKTRGQQVTLSCSPISGHRSVSWYQQTPGQGLQFLFEYFSETQRNKGNFPGRFSGRQFSNSRSEMNVSTLELGDSALYLCASSGVLGTEAFFGQGTRLTVV.